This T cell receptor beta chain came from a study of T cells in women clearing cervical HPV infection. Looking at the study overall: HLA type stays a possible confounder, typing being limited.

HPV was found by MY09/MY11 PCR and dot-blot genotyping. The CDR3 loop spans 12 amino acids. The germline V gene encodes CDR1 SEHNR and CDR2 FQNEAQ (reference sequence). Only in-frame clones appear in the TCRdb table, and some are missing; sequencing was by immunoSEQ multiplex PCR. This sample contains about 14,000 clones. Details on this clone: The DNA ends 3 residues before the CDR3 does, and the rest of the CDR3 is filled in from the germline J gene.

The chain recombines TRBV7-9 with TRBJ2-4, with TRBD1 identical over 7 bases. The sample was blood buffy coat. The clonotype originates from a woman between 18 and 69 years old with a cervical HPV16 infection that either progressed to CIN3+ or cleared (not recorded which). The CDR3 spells CASSLDRGGQYF. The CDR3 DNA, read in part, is TGTGCCAGCAGCTTAGACAGGGGCGGT.